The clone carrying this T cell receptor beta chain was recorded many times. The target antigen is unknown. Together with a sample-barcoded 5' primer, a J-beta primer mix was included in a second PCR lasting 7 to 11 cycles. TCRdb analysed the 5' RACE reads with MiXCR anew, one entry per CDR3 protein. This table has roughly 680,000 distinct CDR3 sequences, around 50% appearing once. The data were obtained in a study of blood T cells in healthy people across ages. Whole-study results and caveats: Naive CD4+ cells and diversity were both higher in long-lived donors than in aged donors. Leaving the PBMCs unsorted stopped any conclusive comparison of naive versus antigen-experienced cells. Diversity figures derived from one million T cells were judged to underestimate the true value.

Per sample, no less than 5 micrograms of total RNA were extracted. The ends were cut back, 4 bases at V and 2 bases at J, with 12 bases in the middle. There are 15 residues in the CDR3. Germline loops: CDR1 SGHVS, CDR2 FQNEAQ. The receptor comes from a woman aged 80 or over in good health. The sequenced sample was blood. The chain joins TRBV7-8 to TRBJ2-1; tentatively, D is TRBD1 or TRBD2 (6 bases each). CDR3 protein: CASSSGGGPYNEQFF. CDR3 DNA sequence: TGTGCCAGCAGCTCCGGAGGGGGACCCTACAATGAGCAGTTCTTC.